This T cell receptor (gamma chain) derives from a study of γδ T cells in repeated Plasmodium falciparum infection. Across the study: The natural-infection arm compared Malian children under seasonal malaria with matched Australian children. Malaria-naive adults were infected with P. falciparum NF54 four times over around 600 days. The study's findings and limits: Vdelta2-negative gammadelta repertoires appeared less diverse and less shared in Malian than Australian children. Vdelta2-negative gammadelta repertoires, largely Vdelta1+, seemingly showed infection-driven waves of new clonal selection.

Germline V lookup: CDR1 EGSNGY, CDR2 YDSYNSKV. The CDR3 spans 13 residues. As regards this clone: The antigen remains unidentified. The protein given by TCRdb reflects a much larger clone and differs at residue 10 from this DNA's translation, likely from a read error; the protein shown is the DNA's translation.

Bulk repertoires came from Vgamma9/Vdelta2+ or Vdelta2-negative gammadelta T cells flow-sorted from PBMC. TCRdb re-called the multiplex PCR reads with CATT. The table records 13,000 to 15,000 gamma-chain clones, around 1.6% of them present only once. Sequencing was carried out using gamma-delta T cells from blood. This clonotype was obtained from a pool of human donors (malaria-infected and uninfected, not separated). The rearrangement links TRGV2 to TRGJ1 or TRGJ2. The J gene, missing from TCRdb, was assigned here through DNA to germline matching. CDR3 sequence reads: CATWDGPNYMKLF. The CDR3 DNA reads as TGTGCCACCTGGGACGGGCCCAATTATATGAAACTCTTT.